The next 19 T cell receptor beta chains were all read from a single sample in a study of blood T cell repertoires in COVID-19. Sequencing was performed with immunoSEQ multiplex PCR; in TCRdb, only in-frame clones are kept and a portion is missing. Here the sample spans approximately 70,000 clones, 88% being singletons. Input material: peripheral blood. The receptors were sampled from a human donor in a cohort sampled during active COVID-19.

The chain uses TRBV5-3 and TRBJ2-3, with D unclear. TRBV5-3 is classed as an ORF, of uncertain function. There are 14 residues in the CDR3. The germline V and J ends were trimmed by 7 bases and 2 bases, with 14 bases remaining between them. The chain's CDR3 is CARSATSDTDTQYF. In nucleotides, the CDR3 is TGTGCCAGATCCGCCACGAGCGACACAGATACGCAGTATTTT.

This rearrangement joins TRBV30 to TRBJ1-1; D is ambiguous. The CDR3 runs 13 residues. The V and J ends lost 0 bases and 4 bases respectively, with 9 bases between them. Germline-derived CDR1 and CDR2 are GTSNPN and SVGIG (reference sequence). CDR3 region: CAWSVLSSTEAFF. CDR3 nucleotides: TGTGCCTGGAGTGTACTATCTAGCACTGAAGCTTTCTTT.

The V and J genes are TRBV18 and TRBJ2-5; TRBD1 agrees at 7 bases. V lost 3 bases to trimming and J lost 5 bases; unmatched junction nucleotides: 6. Germline lookup yields CDR1 KGHSH and CDR2 LQKENI. The CDR3 has 14 amino acids. The chain's CDR3 is CASSPDRASETQYF. CDR3 DNA: TGTGCCAGCTCACCCGACAGGGCGAGTGAGACCCAGTACTTC.

The chain uses TRBV7-9 and TRBJ2-7, with D perhaps matching TRBD1 (6 bases). V lost 4 bases and J 3 bases, leaving 13 bases between the germline ends. The CDR3 is 14 amino acids. Germline V gene data show CDR1 as SEHNR and CDR2 as FQNEAQ (reference sequence). In nucleotides, the CDR3 is TGTGCCAGCAGCTCTTGGGGCAGGGGCTACGAGCAGTACTTC. It specifies CASSSWGRGYEQYF.

The chain couples TRBV19 to TRBJ1-5, with D perhaps matching TRBD1 (5 bases). The germline V and J ends were trimmed by 7 bases and 9 bases, with 19 bases remaining between them. Germline-derived CDR1 and CDR2 are LNHDA and SQIVND (reference sequence). CDR3 length equals 14 residues. The CDR3 region has the DNA TGTGCCAGTATGCCCACGGACACTTTTAGGCCCCAGCATTTT. Translated, it gives CASMPTDTFRPQHF.

The chain links TRBV9 to TRBJ2-2, with 8 bases identical to TRBD2. After removal of 7 bases from V and 10 bases from J, the junction contained 9 bases not matched to a gene. The CDR3 has 13 amino acids. In germline, CDR1 is SGDLS, CDR2 YYNGEE. The CDR3 DNA sequence: TGTGCCAGCCAACATAGCGGGGATATGGAGCTGTTTTTT. It yields the protein CASQHSGDMELFF.

This clone appeared once. J is TRBJ2-5 and V is TRBV19; a weak D match, TRBD1 (6 bases). The CDR3 is made up of 16 amino acids. Trimming removed 6 bases from V and 0 bases from J, with 17 bases in between. The germline V gene has CDR1 LNHDA and CDR2 SQIVND (reference sequence). Here the CDR3 DNA reads TGTGCCAGTAGCCCCCACCCCCGGGACAACCAAGAGACCCAGTACTTC. This sequence encodes CASSPHPRDNQETQYF.

The rearrangement uses TRBV27 and TRBJ2-3; 9 bases fit TRBD2. CDR1 and CDR2 (germline): MNHEY, SMNVEV (reference sequence). CDR3 length equals 18 residues. V shed 2 bases, J shed 0 bases, and the junction held 9 bases outside the gene matches. The CDR3 here is CASSLRTSERYSTDTQYF. The CDR3 region has the DNA TGTGCCAGCAGTTTAAGGACTAGCGAGCGGTACAGCACAGATACGCAGTATTTT.

This rearrangement joins TRBV15 to TRBJ2-1, with 8 bases matching TRBD2. CDR3 length: 15 amino acids. Unmatched junction bases numbered 6, after V lost 0 bases and J lost 8 bases. Germline-derived CDR1 and CDR2 are LNHNV and YYDKDF (reference sequence). The CDR3 DNA is TGTGCCACCAGCAGAGACGGGGGGGCTCGGGATGAGCAGTTCTTC. Translated: CATSRDGGARDEQFF.

The chain links TRBV29-1 to TRBJ2-7; D may be TRBD1 (6 bases). V lost 4 bases, J lost 1 base, and 14 bases lay in between. The CDR3 is 14 residues long. Germline V gene sequence: CDR1 SQVTM, CDR2 ANQGSEA. CDR3 DNA: TGCAGCGTTGCTGACACAGGGTATTCCTACGAGCAGTACTTC. This encodes CSVADTGYSYEQYF.

This clone was seen more than once but under ten times. V is TRBV2 and J is TRBJ1-5; D possibly corresponds to TRBD1 (6 bases). The germline V gene has CDR1 SNHLY and CDR2 FYNNEI. The CDR3 contains 14 residues. Trimming removed 1 base at V and 7 bases at J, with 11 bases between. DNA of the CDR3: TGTGCCAGCAGTGAAGTCAGGGACATCCAGCCCCAGCATTTT. It translates to CASSEVRDIQPQHF.

This chain links TRBV10-1 with TRBJ2-1; 11 positions agree with TRBD2. This CDR3 contains 14 residues. Germline V gives CDR1 WNHNN, CDR2 SYGVQD (reference sequence). V trimming: 5 bases; J trimming: 9 bases; junction bases outside the gene matches: 6. The CDR3 coding sequence is TGCGCCAGCAGTAAACTAGCGGGAGATGGTGAGCAGTTCTTC. Its translation is CASSKLAGDGEQFF.

This CDR3 is CAITSRRGVTGELFF. In DNA form, the CDR3 reads TGTGCCATCACCTCGCGCAGGGGGGTTACCGGGGAGCTGTTTTTT. The chain employs TRBV10-3 and TRBJ2-2, with D perhaps TRBD1 (7 bases). The CDR3 has 15 residues. Trimming removed 7 bases at V and 5 bases at J, with 17 bases between. CDR1 is ENHRY, CDR2 SYGVKD, per germline.

The rearrangement joins TRBV5-1 to TRBJ1-3, with no clear D. The germline V gene has CDR1 SGHRS and CDR2 YFSETQ. V lost 2 bases and J lost 2, with 8 bases in between. This CDR3 contains 14 residues. As DNA, the CDR3 is TGCGCCAGCAGCTTCCATGGAGCTGGAAACACCATATATTTT. Its translation is CASSFHGAGNTIYF. Variable domain in full (rest from reference TRBV5-1 and TRBJ1-3): KAGVTQTPRYLIKTRGQQVTLSCSPISGHRSVSWYQQTPGQGLQFLFEYFSETQRNKGNFPGRFSGRQFSNSRSEMNVSTLELGDSALYLCASSFHGAGNTIYFGEGSWLTVV.

The sample holds a few counts of this clone. The chain is built from TRBV5-1 and TRBJ2-7; 8 bases match TRBD2. The germline CDR1 and CDR2 sequences are SGHRS and YFSETQ. The ends lost 4 bases at V and 0 bases at J; junction bases unmatched: 3. The CDR3 sequence is 14 residues long. CDR3 sequence (DNA): TGCGCCAGCAGCCGAGGACTAGCCTCCTACGAGCAGTACTTC. It translates to CASSRGLASYEQYF.

The J gene is TRBJ2-7, the V gene TRBV5-1, with 7 bases matching TRBD2. Germline V gene lookup returns CDR1 SGHRS and CDR2 YFSETQ. This CDR3 is 14 amino acids long. J was trimmed by 6 bases and V by 2 bases; bases with no gene match: 8. CDR3 sequence: CASSFGSGGFEQYF. The CDR3 bases are TGCGCCAGCAGCTTTGGCTCGGGGGGTTTCGAGCAGTACTTC.

This chain links TRBV6-2 or TRBV6-3 with TRBJ1-1; 7 nucleotides agree with TRBD1. Trimming cost V 0 bases and J 3 bases; bases outside gene matches: 7. Germline-derived CDR1 and CDR2 are MNHEY and SVGEGT. The CDR3 is made up of 16 amino acids. The CDR3 here is CASSYSRGRGDTEAFF. In nucleotides, the CDR3 is TGTGCCAGCAGTTACTCGAGGGGGCGAGGGGACACTGAAGCTTTCTTT.

The V gene is TRBV7-6, the J gene TRBJ1-2, with 8 bases identical to TRBD1. With V trimmed by 3 bases and J by 3 bases, 6 bases remained unmatched. The CDR3 length is 15 residues. CDR1 SGHVS and CDR2 FNYEAQ come from the germline V gene. This chain's CDR3 is CASSFGAGGDYGYTF. The CDR3 bases are TGTGCCAGCAGCTTTGGGGCAGGGGGCGACTATGGCTACACCTTC.

V is TRBV2 and J is TRBJ2-3, with 8 bases that match TRBD2. The germline V gene encodes CDR1 SNHLY and CDR2 FYNNEI. Unmatched junction bases numbered 5, after V lost 0 bases and J lost 0 bases. The CDR3 has 17 residues. Here the CDR3 DNA reads TGTGCCAGCAGTGAAGCCGGGACTAGGGGTAGCACAGATACGCAGTATTTT. Encoded protein: CASSEAGTRGSTDTQYF.